What follows are 25 T cell receptor beta chains derived from one specimen sequenced in a study of long-term antiretroviral therapy in people with HIV. The immunoSEQ assay was v3.0, run at survey level. The data were produced by immunoSEQ multiplex PCR, yet TCRdb's version contains in-frame clones alone and is incomplete. The data show about 36,000 clones, roughly 78% seen once. The sequencing here drew on unsorted PBMCs, taken 3.4 years after starting antiretroviral therapy. Receptors originate from a man in his thirties or forties with HIV.

This chain links TRBV18 with TRBJ2-1; TRBD2 matches at 9 bases. The V segment lost 0 bases and the J segment 6 bases; nucleotides outside the gene matches: 12. The CDR3 spans 18 residues. Germline assignment: CDR1 KGHSH and CDR2 LQKENI. The CDR3 DNA reads TGTGCCAGCTCACCACCGGGCCATCTAGCGGGAAAGGGCAATGAGCAGTTCTTC. As protein: CASSPPGHLAGKGNEQFF. Filled out from reference TRBV18 and TRBJ2-1, the complete variable domain reads NAGVMQNPRHLVRRRGQEARLRCSPMKGHSHVYWYRQLPEEGLKFMVYLQKENIIDESGMPKERFSAEFPKEGPSILRIQQVVRGDSAAYFCASSPPGHLAGKGNEQFFGPGTRLTVL.

This chain connects TRBV19 to TRBJ2-3; TRBD1 matches 8 bases. CDR1 and CDR2 from the germline V gene are LNHDA and SQIVND (reference sequence). CDR3 length equals 15 residues. J gave up 2 bases and V 5 bases, and 6 bases lay outside the gene matches. For the CDR3, the DNA is TGTGCCAGTAGTGACAGGGGAGGATTCACAGATACGCAGTATTTT. Encoded protein: CASSDRGGFTDTQYF.

The V gene is TRBV7-9, the J gene TRBJ1-1; D gene uncertain. V was clipped by 5 bases and J by 1 base, with 5 bases between them. The germline gives CDR1 SEHNR, CDR2 FQNEAQ (reference sequence). This CDR3 is built from 12 residues. In nucleotides, the CDR3 is TGTGCCAGCAGCACCTCGAACACTGAAGCTTTCTTT. It translates to CASSTSNTEAFF.

Concerning this clone: At one end the junction does not follow the germline gene, possibly because of a read error. The chain has TRBV20-1 and TRBJ2-7; 13 bases are shared with TRBD2. CDR3 length: 11 residues. The V gene's germline CDR1 is DFQATT and CDR2 SNEGSKA (reference sequence). CDR3 sequence reads: CSALRTSGSIF. CDR3 DNA: TGCAGTGCCTTAAGGACTAGCGGGAGTATCTTC.

J is TRBJ2-2 and V is TRBV5-1, with D unresolved. Trimming cost V 2 bases and J 6 bases, with 8 bases left between them. Germline V lookup: CDR1 SGHRS, CDR2 YFSETQ. This CDR3 has 13 residues. The CDR3, as DNA: TGCGCCAGCAGCTTAGAAGGAGCCGGGGAGCTGTTTTTT. This translates into CASSLEGAGELFF.

This chain joins TRBV7-8 and TRBJ2-2; D might be TRBD1 (6 bases). Germline CDR1 and CDR2: SGHVS and FQNEAQ. The CDR3 consists of 13 residues. The ends were cut back, 6 bases at V and 4 bases at J, with 9 bases in the middle. The CDR3 nucleotides are TGTGCCAGCAGACAGGGTTCCACCGGGGAGCTGTTTTTT. It yields the protein CASRQGSTGELFF.

In its sample, this clone was seen a few times. This rearrangement joins TRBV28 to TRBJ2-7; 7 nucleotides line up with TRBD1. Germline trimming cut 8 bases from V and 5 bases from J; bases unmatched to any gene: 12. This CDR3 is built from 14 residues. Germline V gene sequence: CDR1 MDHEN, CDR2 SYDVKM. The CDR3 loop is CASAPGQSLNEQYF. The CDR3 DNA sequence: TGTGCCAGCGCTCCGGGACAGTCGTTGAACGAGCAGTACTTC.

The chain couples TRBV5-6 to TRBJ2-3; D unresolved. CDR3 length equals 13 residues. Germline-derived CDR1 and CDR2 are SGHDT and YYEEEE. Trimming stripped 1 base from V and 2 bases from J, with 5 bases between. For the CDR3, the DNA is TGTGCCAGCAGCTTGCGGGTCACAGATACGCAGTATTTT. The encoded protein is CASSLRVTDTQYF.

CDR3 loop: CASSYGQNDELFF. The CDR3, as DNA: TGTGCCAGCAGTTACGGGCAGAACGATGAACTGTTTTTT. The chain is built from TRBV6-6 and TRBJ1-4; D remains ambiguous. V was pared by 2 bases and J by 12 bases, with 13 bases between. CDR1 is MNHNY, CDR2 SVGAGI, per germline (reference sequence). The CDR3 totals 13 residues.

In its sample, this clone was seen once. The rearrangement joins TRBV18 to TRBJ2-7, with 10 bases matching TRBD2. This CDR3 region has 14 residues. The V gene end was trimmed by 2 bases and the J gene end by 7 bases; junction bases not matched to a gene: 5. Germline V CDR1 and CDR2: KGHSH, LQKENI. The CDR3 is CASSPSLAGEEQYF. The DNA for the CDR3 is TGTGCCAGCTCACCATCGCTAGCGGGAGAAGAGCAGTACTTC.

The rearrangement joins TRBV6-5 to TRBJ2-1; 8 bases are a match to TRBD1. V shed 6 bases, J shed 4 bases, and the junction held 8 bases outside the gene matches. Germline V gene sequence: CDR1 MNHEY, CDR2 SVGAGI. CDR3 size: 15 residues. CDR3 residues: CASSYDRGYYNEQFF. The CDR3 DNA sequence: TGTGCCAGCAGCTATGACAGGGGCTATTACAATGAGCAGTTCTTC.

This chain connects TRBV19 to TRBJ2-2; no clear D. V was cut by 7 bases and J by 6 bases, with 15 bases left in between. CDR3 size: 14 residues. In germline, CDR1 is LNHDA, CDR2 SQIVND (reference sequence). In DNA, the CDR3 is TGTGCCAGTACCGTACGAAGTGTCTCCGGGGAGCTGTTTTTT. It encodes CASTVRSVSGELFF.

The chain uses TRBV13 and TRBJ2-7; TRBD2 matches at 8 bases. The CDR3 is made up of 15 amino acids. With 0 bases clipped from V and 3 bases from J, the junction kept 4 bases outside the gene matches. Germline loops: CDR1 PRHDT, CDR2 FYEKMQ (reference sequence). The chain's CDR3 is CASSLGSGVGYEQYF. In DNA form, the CDR3 reads TGTGCCAGCAGCTTAGGTAGCGGGGTGGGCTACGAGCAGTACTTC.

This chain connects TRBV28 to TRBJ2-3, with D hard to call. V lost 3 bases and J 5 bases, leaving 3 bases between the germline ends. This CDR3 contains 11 residues. Germline CDR1 and CDR2: MDHEN and SYDVKM. The CDR3 loop is CASSLRDTQYF. The CDR3 DNA is TGTGCCAGCAGTTTGAGAGATACGCAGTATTTT.

This clone has more than one count but fewer than ten. V gene TRBV14 combines with J gene TRBJ2-7; no clear D. Germline V gene data show CDR1 as SGHDN and CDR2 as FVKESK. The germline V and J ends were trimmed by 1 base and 3 bases, with 4 bases remaining between them. This CDR3 is 12 amino acids long. The CDR3, as DNA: TGTGCCAGCAGCCAAGTGTACTACGAGCAGTACTTC. Residues: CASSQVYYEQYF.

The gene calls are TRBV2 and TRBJ2-2; possibly TRBD1 or TRBD2 for D (6 bases each). CDR1 is SNHLY and CDR2 is FYNNEI in the germline V gene. This CDR3 spans 14 amino acids. With 6 bases removed from V and 4 bases from J, the gap between germline ends came to 12 bases. The CDR3 DNA reads as TGTGCCAGCAGGGAGGGACATCTCACCGGGGAGCTGTTTTTT. It specifies CASREGHLTGELFF.

The CDR3 here is CASSLSSGYEQYF. CDR3 DNA: TGTGCCAGCAGCTTGTCTAGCGGCTACGAGCAGTACTTC. The J gene is TRBJ2-7, the V gene TRBV7-8; 7 nucleotides align to TRBD2. The V gene end was trimmed by 3 bases and the J gene end by 3 bases; junction bases not matched to a gene: 2. This CDR3 spans 13 amino acids. The germline CDR1 and CDR2 sequences are SGHVS and FQNEAQ.

The J gene is TRBJ2-5, the V gene TRBV5-6; TRBD1 might be the D (6 bases). Germline CDR1 and CDR2: SGHDT and YYEEEE. CDR3 length equals 13 residues. V was clipped by 4 bases and J by 3 bases, with 10 bases between them. CDR3 in DNA: TGTGCCAGCAGCAGACAGGTAGAAGAGACCCAGTACTTC. This gives the protein CASSRQVEETQYF.

The genes are TRBV6-1 and TRBJ2-7; a possible D gene is TRBD2 (6 bases). The V gene's germline CDR1 is MNHNS and CDR2 SASEGT. CDR3 length: 16 residues. Trimming cost V 2 bases and J 7 bases, with 21 bases left between them. The CDR3 loop is CASSEILGRGTKEQYF. The CDR3 nucleotides read TGTGCCAGCAGTGAAATTTTAGGGCGGGGTACGAAAGAGCAGTACTTC.

Only one count was recorded for this clone. V usage is TRBV18 and J usage is TRBJ2-3; tentative D call: TRBD2 (7 bases). The CDR3 has 15 amino acids. V lost 0 bases, J lost 5 bases, and 12 bases lay in between. Germline V gene data show CDR1 as KGHSH and CDR2 as LQKENI. DNA for the CDR3: TGTGCCAGCTCACCACCAACAAGGGGGGGAGATACGCAGTATTTT. Its translation is CASSPPTRGGDTQYF.

The chain uses TRBV27 and TRBJ2-5, with D perhaps matching TRBD2 (6 bases). Per the germline V gene, CDR1 is MNHEY and CDR2 is SMNVEV (reference sequence). Trimming took 5 bases from V and 7 from J, leaving 20 bases between them. This CDR3 contains 15 residues. CDR3 loop: CASSVTSDFTGTQYF. CDR3 DNA sequence: TGTGCCAGCAGTGTGACTAGTGATTTTACTGGGACCCAGTACTTC.

The chain uses TRBV27 and TRBJ2-1; the D gene is possibly TRBD2 (5 bases). With 4 bases removed from V and 4 bases from J, the gap between germline ends came to 11 bases. Per germline, CDR1 MNHEY and CDR2 SMNVEV (reference sequence). The CDR3 runs to 14 residues. Here the CDR3 DNA reads TGTGCCAGCAGTTCCACGTGGACTTACAATGAGCAGTTCTTC. It yields the protein CASSSTWTYNEQFF.

This clone was recorded a few times. The chain recombines TRBV28 with TRBJ2-7; D is uncertain. Between the trimmed V and J ends, which lost 5 bases and 4 bases, there was a span of 18 bases. Germline CDR1 reads MDHEN; CDR2 reads SYDVKM. The length of the CDR3 is 15 residues. The CDR3 sequence: CASSPHLGLGYEQYF. CDR3 sequence (DNA): TGTGCCAGCAGTCCCCACCTTGGGCTAGGATACGAGCAGTACTTC.

This clone came up once. The genes are TRBV27 and TRBJ2-5; 14 bases are a match to TRBD2. This CDR3 is 16 amino acids long. Germline V gene sequence: CDR1 MNHEY, CDR2 SMNVEV (reference sequence). Trimming cost V 8 bases and J 0 bases; bases outside gene matches: 5. The CDR3 region is CASGLAGGTYQETQYF. Written as DNA, the CDR3 is TGTGCCAGCGGACTAGCGGGAGGCACGTACCAAGAGACCCAGTACTTC.

The chain uses TRBV28 and TRBJ2-5, with a weak D call TRBD1 (6 bases). Germline lookup yields CDR1 MDHEN and CDR2 SYDVKM. The CDR3 length is 13 residues. Trimming cost V 6 bases and J 5 bases, with 13 bases left between them. The CDR3 DNA reads as TGTGCCAGCAGACCTACAGGGTTGGAGACCCAGTACTTC. Translated: CASRPTGLETQYF. Looking up the rest from reference TRBV28 and TRBJ2-5 gives the full variable domain: DVKVTQSSRYLVKRTGEKVFLECVQDMDHENMFWYRQDPGLGLRLIYFSYDVKMKEKGDIPEGYSVSREKKERFSLILESASTNQTSMYLCASRPTGLETQYFGPGTRLLVL.